This T cell receptor (beta chain) was sequenced in a study of T cells in Graves' hyperthyroidism and ophthalmopathy. A few counts support this clonotype. The CDR3 is made up of 13 amino acids. With 5 bases clipped from V and 10 bases from J, the junction kept 9 bases outside the gene matches. The germline V gene encodes CDR1 SGHVS and CDR2 FNYEAQ. RNA transcripts served as the template for amplifying TCR beta CDR3 regions. First-round RT-PCR of the TCR CDR3 relied on the HTBI primer set. Each CDR3 protein gets one entry after TCRdb re-called the multiplex PCR reads with MiXCR. Of 500,000 to 550,000 distinct CDR3 sequences listed, around 20% are singletons.

What was sequenced was blood. The TCR originated in a man between 18 and 29 years old with Graves' hyperthyroidism. This chain uses TRBV7-6 with TRBJ1-2, with 8 bases aligning to TRBD1. This CDR3 reads CASSNTQGDVYTF. The CDR3 nucleotides are TGTGCCAGCAGCAACACACAGGGGGATGTCTACACCTTC.